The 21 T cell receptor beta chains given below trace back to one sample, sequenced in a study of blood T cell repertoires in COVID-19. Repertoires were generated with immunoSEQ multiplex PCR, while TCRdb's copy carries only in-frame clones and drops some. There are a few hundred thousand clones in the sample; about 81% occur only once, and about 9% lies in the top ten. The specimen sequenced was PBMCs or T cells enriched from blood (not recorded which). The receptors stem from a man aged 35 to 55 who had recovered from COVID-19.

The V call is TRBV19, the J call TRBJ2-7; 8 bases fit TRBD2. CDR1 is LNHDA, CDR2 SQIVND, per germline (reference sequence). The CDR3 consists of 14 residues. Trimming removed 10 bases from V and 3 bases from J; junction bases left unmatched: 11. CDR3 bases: TGTGCCACCGCCGGGGGGGCTATTAGCTACGAGCAGTACTTC. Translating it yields CATAGGAISYEQYF.

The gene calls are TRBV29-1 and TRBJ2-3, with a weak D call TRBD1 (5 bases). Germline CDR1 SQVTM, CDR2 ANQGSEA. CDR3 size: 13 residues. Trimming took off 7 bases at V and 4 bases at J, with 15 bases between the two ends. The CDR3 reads CSADRGGADTQYF. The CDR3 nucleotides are TGCAGCGCCGATAGGGGTGGCGCAGATACGCAGTATTTT.

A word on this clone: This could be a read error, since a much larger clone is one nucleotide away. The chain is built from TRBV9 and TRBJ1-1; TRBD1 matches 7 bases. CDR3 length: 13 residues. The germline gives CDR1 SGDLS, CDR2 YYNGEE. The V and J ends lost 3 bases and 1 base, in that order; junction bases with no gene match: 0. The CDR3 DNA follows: TGTGCCAGCAGCGGACAGGGGAACACTGAAGCTTTCTTT. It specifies CASSGQGNTEAFF.

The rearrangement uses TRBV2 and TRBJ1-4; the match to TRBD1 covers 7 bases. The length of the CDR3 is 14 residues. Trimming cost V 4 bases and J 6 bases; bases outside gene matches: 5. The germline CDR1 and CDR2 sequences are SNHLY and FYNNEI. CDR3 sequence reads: CASSGQGGYEKLFF. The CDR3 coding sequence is TGTGCCAGCAGTGGACAGGGTGGTTATGAAAAACTGTTTTTT.

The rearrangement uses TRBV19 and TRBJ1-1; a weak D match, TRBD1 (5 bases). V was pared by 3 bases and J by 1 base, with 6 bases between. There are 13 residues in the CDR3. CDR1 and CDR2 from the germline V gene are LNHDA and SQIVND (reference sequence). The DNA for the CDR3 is TGTGCCAGTAGTATGGGGCGGAACACTGAAGCTTTCTTT. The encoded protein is CASSMGRNTEAFF.

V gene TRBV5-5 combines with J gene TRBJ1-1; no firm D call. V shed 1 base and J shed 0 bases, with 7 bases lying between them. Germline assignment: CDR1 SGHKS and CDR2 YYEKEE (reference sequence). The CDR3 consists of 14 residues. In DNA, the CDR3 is TGTGCCAGCAGCTTGACAGCAGTGAACACTGAAGCTTTCTTT. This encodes CASSLTAVNTEAFF. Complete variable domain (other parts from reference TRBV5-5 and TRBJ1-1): DAGVTQSPTHLIKTRGQQVTLRCSPISGHKSVSWYQQVLGQGPQFIFQYYEKEERGRGNFPDRFSARQFPNYSSELNVNALLLGDSALYLCASSLTAVNTEAFFGQGTRLTVV.

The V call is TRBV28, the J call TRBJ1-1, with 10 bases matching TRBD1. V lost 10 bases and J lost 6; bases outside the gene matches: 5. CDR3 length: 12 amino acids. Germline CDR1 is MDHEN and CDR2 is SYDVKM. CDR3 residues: CATNDRGPEAFF. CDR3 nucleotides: TGTGCCACCAACGACAGGGGGCCTGAAGCTTTCTTT.

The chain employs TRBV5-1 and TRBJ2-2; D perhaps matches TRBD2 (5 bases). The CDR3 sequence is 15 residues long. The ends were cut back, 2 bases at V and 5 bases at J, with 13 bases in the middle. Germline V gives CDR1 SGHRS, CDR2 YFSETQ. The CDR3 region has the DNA TGCGCCAGCAGCTTCACCTTCGGGGATACCGGGGAGCTGTTTTTT. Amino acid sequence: CASSFTFGDTGELFF.

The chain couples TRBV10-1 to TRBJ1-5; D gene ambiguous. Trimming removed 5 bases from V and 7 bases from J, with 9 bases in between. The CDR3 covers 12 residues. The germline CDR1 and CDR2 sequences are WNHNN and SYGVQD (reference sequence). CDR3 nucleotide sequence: TGCGCCAGCAGTAGAGGAGAACAGCCCCAGCATTTT. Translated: CASSRGEQPQHF.

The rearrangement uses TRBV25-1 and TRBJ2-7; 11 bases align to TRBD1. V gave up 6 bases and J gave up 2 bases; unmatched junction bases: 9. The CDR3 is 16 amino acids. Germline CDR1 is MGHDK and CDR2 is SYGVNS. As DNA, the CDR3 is TGTGCCAGCAGCAAATCCGGGACAGGGGGGACCTACGAGCAGTACTTC. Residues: CASSKSGTGGTYEQYF.

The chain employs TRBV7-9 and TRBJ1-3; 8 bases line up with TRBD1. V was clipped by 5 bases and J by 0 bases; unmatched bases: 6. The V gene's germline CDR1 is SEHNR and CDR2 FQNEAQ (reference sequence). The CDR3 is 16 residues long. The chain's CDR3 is CASSTGTGRSGNTIYF. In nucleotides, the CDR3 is TGTGCCAGCAGCACCGGGACAGGCCGCTCTGGAAACACCATATATTTT. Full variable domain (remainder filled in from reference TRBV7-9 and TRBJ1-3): DTGVSQNPRHKITKRGQNVTFRCDPISEHNRLYWYRQTLGQGPEFLTYFQNEAQLEKSRLLSDRFSAERPKGSFSTLEIQRTEQGDSAMYLCASSTGTGRSGNTIYFGEGSWLTVV.

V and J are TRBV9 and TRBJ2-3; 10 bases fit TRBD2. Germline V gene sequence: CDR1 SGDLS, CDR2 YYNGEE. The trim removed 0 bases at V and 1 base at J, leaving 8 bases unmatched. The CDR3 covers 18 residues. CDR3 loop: CASSVGEREGLRTDTQYF. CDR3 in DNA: TGTGCCAGCAGCGTAGGAGAGCGGGAGGGCCTTCGCACAGATACGCAGTATTTT.

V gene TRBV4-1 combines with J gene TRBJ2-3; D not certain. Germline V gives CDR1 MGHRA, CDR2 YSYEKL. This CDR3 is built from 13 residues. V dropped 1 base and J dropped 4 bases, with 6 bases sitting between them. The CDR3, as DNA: TGCGCCAGCAGCCAAGGTCCGGCAGATACGCAGTATTTT. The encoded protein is CASSQGPADTQYF.

The CDR3 bases are TGCGCCAGCAGCCCACTAGAAGGCACAGATACGCAGTATTTT. Residues: CASSPLEGTDTQYF. The chain uses TRBV5-1 and TRBJ2-3, with D possibly TRBD2 on 5 matching bases. V lost 4 bases to trimming and J lost 1 base, with 10 bases between them. In germline, CDR1 is SGHRS, CDR2 YFSETQ. This CDR3 has 14 amino acids.

The CDR3 reads CASRQGTKQFF. The CDR3 coding sequence is TGTGCCAGCAGGCAGGGGACAAAGCAGTTCTTC. The V and J genes are TRBV25-1 and TRBJ2-1, with D perhaps TRBD1 (6 bases). The V end lost 6 bases, the J end lost 11 bases, and 11 bases lay between the germline ends. The germline V gene encodes CDR1 MGHDK and CDR2 SYGVNS. The CDR3 runs 11 residues.

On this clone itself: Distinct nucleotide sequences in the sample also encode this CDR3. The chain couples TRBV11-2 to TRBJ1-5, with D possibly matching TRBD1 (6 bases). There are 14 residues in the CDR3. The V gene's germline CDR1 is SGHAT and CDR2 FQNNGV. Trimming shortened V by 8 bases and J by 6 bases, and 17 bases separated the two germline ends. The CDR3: CASSDSIGGQPQHF. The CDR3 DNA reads TGTGCCAGCTCCGACTCAATAGGGGGTCAGCCCCAGCATTTT.

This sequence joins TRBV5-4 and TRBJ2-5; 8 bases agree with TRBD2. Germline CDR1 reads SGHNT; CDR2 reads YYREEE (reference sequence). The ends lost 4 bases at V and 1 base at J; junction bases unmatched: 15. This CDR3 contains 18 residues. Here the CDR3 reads CASSPSVAGTRVQETQYF. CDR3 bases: TGTGCCAGCAGCCCAAGTGTTGCCGGGACTAGGGTCCAAGAGACCCAGTACTTC.

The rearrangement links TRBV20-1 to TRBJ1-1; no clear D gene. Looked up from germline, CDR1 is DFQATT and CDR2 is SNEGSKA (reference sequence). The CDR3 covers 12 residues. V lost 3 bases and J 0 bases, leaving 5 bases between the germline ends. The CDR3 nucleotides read TGCAGTGCTAGTGGCGTGAACACTGAAGCTTTCTTT. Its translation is CSASGVNTEAFF.

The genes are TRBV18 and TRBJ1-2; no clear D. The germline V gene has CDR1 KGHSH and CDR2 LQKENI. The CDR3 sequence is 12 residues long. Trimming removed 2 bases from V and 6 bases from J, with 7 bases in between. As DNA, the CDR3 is TGTGCCAGCTCACCAGGGCTGCATGGCTACACCTTC. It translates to CASSPGLHGYTF.

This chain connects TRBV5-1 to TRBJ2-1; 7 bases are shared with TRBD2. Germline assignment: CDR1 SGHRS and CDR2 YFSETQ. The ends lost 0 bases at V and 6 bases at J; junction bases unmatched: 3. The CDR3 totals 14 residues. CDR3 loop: CASSLARTSNEQFF. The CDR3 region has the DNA TGCGCCAGCAGCTTGGCGCGGACTAGCAATGAGCAGTTCTTC.

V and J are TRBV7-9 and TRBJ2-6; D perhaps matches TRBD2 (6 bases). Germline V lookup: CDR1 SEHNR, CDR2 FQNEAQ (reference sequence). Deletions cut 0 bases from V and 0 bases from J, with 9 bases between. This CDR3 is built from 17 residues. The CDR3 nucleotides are TGTGCCAGCAGCTTAGCGCTCGGGAGCTCTGGGGCCAACGTCCTGACTTTC. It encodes CASSLALGSSGANVLTF.